This T cell receptor beta chain was captured by sequencing in a study of shared T cell receptors in the human thymus. The repertoire was sequenced with immunoSEQ multiplex PCR; TCRdb's copy has only in-frame clones and lacks some. This sample yields over 650,000 clones, of which approximately 87% are seen a single time; under 0.01% belongs to the top ten. V was pared by 5 bases and J by 6 bases, with 11 bases between. The germline V gene has CDR1 MDHEN and CDR2 SYDVKM. This CDR3 is built from 13 residues. The same sample was also studied in work on human thymus T cells. That work states: Donors were healthy Finnish infants having corrective surgery for congenital heart defects. Corrective heart surgery yielded the resections from which the thymus tissue came. Thymic and blood repertoires seemed to favor certain V and J genes. There were highly overlapping thymic repertoires among unrelated individuals, as related research reported.

This sequence originates from a boy in the first two years of life with a congenital heart defect. This chain links TRBV28 with TRBJ2-1; D unclear. The source material was thymocytes. CDR3: CASSQSEGNEQFF. Written as DNA, the CDR3 is TGTGCCAGCAGTCAAAGCGAAGGCAATGAGCAGTTCTTC. Complete variable domain (other parts from reference TRBV28 and TRBJ2-1): DVKVTQSSRYLVKRTGEKVFLECVQDMDHENMFWYRQDPGLGLRLIYFSYDVKMKEKGDIPEGYSVSREKKERFSLILESASTNQTSMYLCASSQSEGNEQFFGPGTRLTVL.